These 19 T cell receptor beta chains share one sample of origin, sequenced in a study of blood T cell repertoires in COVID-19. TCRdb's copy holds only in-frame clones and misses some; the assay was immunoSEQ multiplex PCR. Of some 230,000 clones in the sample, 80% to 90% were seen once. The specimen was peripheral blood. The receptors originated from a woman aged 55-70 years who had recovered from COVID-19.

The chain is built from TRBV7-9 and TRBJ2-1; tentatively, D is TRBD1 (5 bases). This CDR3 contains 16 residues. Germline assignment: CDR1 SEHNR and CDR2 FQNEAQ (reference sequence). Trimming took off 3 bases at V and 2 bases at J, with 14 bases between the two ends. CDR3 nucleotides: TGTGCCAGCAGCTTGGTAAGGGGCGCCCCCTACAATGAGCAGTTCTTC. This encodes CASSLVRGAPYNEQFF.

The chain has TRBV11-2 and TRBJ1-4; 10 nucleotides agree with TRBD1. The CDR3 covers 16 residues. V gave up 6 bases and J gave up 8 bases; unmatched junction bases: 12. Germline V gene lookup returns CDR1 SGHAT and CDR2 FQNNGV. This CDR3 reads CASSYRRGQGHEKLFF. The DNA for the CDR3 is TGTGCCAGCAGTTACAGGAGGGGACAGGGGCACGAAAAACTGTTTTTT.

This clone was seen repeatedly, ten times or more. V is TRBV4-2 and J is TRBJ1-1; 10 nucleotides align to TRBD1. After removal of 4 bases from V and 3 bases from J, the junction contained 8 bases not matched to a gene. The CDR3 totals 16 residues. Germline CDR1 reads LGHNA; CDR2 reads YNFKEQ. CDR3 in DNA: TGTGCCAGCAGCCGGGCCGAGGGGACAGGGGACACTGAAGCTTTCTTT. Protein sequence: CASSRAEGTGDTEAFF.

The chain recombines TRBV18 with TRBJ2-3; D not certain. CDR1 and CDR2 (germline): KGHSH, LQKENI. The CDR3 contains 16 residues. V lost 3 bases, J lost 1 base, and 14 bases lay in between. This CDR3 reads CASSPEREVRTDTQYF. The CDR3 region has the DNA TGTGCCAGCTCACCGGAGAGAGAGGTTCGCACAGATACGCAGTATTTT.

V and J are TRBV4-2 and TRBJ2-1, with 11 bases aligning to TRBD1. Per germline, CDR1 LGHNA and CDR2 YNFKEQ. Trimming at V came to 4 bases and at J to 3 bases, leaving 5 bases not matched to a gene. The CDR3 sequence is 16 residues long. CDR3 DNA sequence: TGTGCCAGCAGCCCCGTCGGGACAGGGGGCTACAATGAGCAGTTCTTC. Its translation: CASSPVGTGGYNEQFF.

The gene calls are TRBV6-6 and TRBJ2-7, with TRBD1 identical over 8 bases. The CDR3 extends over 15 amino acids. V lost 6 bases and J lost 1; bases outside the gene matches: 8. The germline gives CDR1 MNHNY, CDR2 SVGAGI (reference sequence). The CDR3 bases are TGTGCCAGCAGAAAGACAGGGGCCATATCCTACGAGCAGTACTTC. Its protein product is CASRKTGAISYEQYF.

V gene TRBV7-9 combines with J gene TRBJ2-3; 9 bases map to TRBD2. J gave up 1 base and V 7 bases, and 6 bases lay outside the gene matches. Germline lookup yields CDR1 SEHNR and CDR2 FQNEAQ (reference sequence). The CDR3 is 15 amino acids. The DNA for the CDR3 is TGTGCCAGCACCCCCGGCGGGGGGGGCACAGATACGCAGTATTTT. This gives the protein CASTPGGGGTDTQYF.

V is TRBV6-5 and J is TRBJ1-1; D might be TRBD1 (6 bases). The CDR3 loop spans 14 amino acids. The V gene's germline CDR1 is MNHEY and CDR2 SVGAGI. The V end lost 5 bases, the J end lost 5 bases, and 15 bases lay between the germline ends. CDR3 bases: TGTGCCAGCAGTAGAACAGGGTCGGGGACTGAAGCTTTCTTT. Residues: CASSRTGSGTEAFF.

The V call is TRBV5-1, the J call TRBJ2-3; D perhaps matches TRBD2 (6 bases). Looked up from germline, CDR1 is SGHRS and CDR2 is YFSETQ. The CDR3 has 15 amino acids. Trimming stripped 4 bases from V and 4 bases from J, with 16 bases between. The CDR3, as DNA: TGCGCCAGCAGCGCGGTGGCGGAGGGCGCAGATACGCAGTATTTT. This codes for CASSAVAEGADTQYF.

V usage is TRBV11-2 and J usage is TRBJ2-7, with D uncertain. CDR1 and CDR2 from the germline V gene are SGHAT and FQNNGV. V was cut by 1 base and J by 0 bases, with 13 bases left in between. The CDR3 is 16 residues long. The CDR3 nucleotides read TGTGCCAGCAGCTTAGTGGTCAGGCCAAGCTCCTACGAGCAGTACTTC. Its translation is CASSLVVRPSSYEQYF.

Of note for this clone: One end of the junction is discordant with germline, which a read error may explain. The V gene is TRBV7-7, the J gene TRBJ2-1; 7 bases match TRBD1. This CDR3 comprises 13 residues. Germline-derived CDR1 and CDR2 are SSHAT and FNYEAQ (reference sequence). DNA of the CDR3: TGTGCTAGCAGCCGGGACAGAGGCAATGAGCAGTTCTTC. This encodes CASSRDRGNEQFF.

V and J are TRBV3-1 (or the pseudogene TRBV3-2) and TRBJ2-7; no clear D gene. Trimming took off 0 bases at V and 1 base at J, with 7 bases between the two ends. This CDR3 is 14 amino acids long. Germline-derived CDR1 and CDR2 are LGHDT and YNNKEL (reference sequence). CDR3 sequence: CASSQEQLSYEQYF. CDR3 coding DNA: TGTGCCAGCAGCCAAGAACAGTTATCCTACGAGCAGTACTTC.

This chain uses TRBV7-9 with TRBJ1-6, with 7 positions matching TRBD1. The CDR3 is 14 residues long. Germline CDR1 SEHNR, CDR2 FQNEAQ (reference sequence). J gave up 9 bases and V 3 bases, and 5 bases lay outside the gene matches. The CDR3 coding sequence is TGTGCCAGCAGCTTCGGGACAGCTACTTCACCCCTCCACTTT. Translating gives CASSFGTATSPLHF.

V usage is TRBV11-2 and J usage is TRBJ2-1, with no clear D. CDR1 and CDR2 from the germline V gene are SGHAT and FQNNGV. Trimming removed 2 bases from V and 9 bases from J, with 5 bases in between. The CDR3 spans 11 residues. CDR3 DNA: TGTGCCAGCAGCTTATTCGGTGAGCAGTTCTTC. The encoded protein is CASSLFGEQFF.

The CDR3 spells CASSPTSTGELFF. CDR3 bases: TGTGCCAGCTCACCAACTAGCACCGGGGAGCTGTTTTTT. The chain combines TRBV18 with TRBJ2-2; a weak D match, TRBD2 (5 bases). V was shortened by 2 bases and J by 4 bases, with 5 bases between the two germline ends. Germline assignment: CDR1 KGHSH and CDR2 LQKENI. This CDR3 is built from 13 residues.

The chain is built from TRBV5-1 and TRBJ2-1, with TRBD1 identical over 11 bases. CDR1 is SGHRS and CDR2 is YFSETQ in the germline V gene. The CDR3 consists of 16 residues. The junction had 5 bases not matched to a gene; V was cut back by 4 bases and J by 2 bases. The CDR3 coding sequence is TGCGCCAGCAGCCCGGGACAGGGGGACGCCTACAATGAGCAGTTCTTC. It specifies CASSPGQGDAYNEQFF.

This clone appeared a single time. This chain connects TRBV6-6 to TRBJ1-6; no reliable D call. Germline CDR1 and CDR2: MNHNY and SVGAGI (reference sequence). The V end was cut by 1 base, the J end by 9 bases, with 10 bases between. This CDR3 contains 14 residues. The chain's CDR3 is CASSYLLEGSPLHF. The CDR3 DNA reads TGTGCCAGCAGTTACTTGCTAGAGGGTTCACCCCTCCACTTT.

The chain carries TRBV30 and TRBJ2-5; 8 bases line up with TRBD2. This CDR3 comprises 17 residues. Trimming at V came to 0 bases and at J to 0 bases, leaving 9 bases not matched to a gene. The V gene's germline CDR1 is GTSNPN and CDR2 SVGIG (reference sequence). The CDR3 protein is CAWSVPPGGGYQETQYF. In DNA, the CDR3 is TGTGCCTGGAGTGTACCTCCTGGCGGGGGGTACCAAGAGACCCAGTACTTC.

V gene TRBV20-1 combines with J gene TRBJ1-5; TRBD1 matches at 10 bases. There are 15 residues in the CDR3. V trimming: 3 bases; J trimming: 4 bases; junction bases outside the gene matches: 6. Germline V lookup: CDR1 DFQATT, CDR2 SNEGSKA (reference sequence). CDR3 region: CSASLPGQGNQPQHF. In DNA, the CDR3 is TGCAGTGCTAGTCTACCGGGACAGGGGAATCAGCCCCAGCATTTT.